Listed below are T cell receptor beta chains from one sample, sequenced in a study of low-dose radiotherapy and immunotherapy resistance in tumors. TCRdb re-called the reads with MiXCR, one entry per CDR3 protein. The data contain fewer than 110,000 distinct CDR3 sequences, less than 25% of them singletons. The material was PBMCs, obtained after low-dose radiotherapy plus immunotherapy. Receptor source: a male donor with prostate cancer. Each CDR3 is given with its conserved first and last residue.

v_call: TRBV7-9
cdr3_aa: CASGPSRNTEAFF

v_call: TRBV14
cdr3_aa: CASSQSDIEAFF

v_call: TRBV18
cdr3_aa: CASGRSGTDTQYF

v_call: TRBV5-6
cdr3_aa: CASSFGLAGYEQYF

v_call: TRBV4-3
cdr3_aa: CASSRRGTSGSSRHEQYF

v_call: TRBV7-6
cdr3_aa: CASSLESYNEQFF

v_call: TRBV12-3/TRBV12-4
cdr3_aa: CASSLVSGTGGYEQYF

v_call: TRBV27
cdr3_aa: CASSLQTSGRGTDTQYF

v_call: TRBV5-5
cdr3_aa: CASLTTESSYEQYF

v_call: TRBV12-3/TRBV12-4
cdr3_aa: CASTPSGNQPQHF

v_call: TRBV5-4
cdr3_aa: CASSLEGLREKLFF

v_call: TRBV5-4
cdr3_aa: CASSLGLAGGPTDTQYF

v_call: TRBV20-1
cdr3_aa: CSAKTATSTDTQYF

v_call: TRBV25-1
cdr3_aa: CASSELNREDEQYF

v_call: TRBV14
cdr3_aa: CASSQVIRGSYEQYF

v_call: TRBV2
cdr3_aa: CASSEALRGDTDTQYF

v_call: TRBV19
cdr3_aa: CASTDRLPNTEAFF

v_call: TRBV4-1
cdr3_aa: CASSPTPGILETQYF

v_call: TRBV7-2
cdr3_aa: CASSPQGGWNTEAFF

v_call: TRBV28
cdr3_aa: CASSGDFSRVSTQYF

v_call: TRBV25-1
cdr3_aa: CASSEWTGRTGELFF

v_call: TRBV7-9
cdr3_aa: CASNNRDSAGELFF

v_call: TRBV20-1
cdr3_aa: CSARTGNTGELFF

v_call: TRBV14
cdr3_aa: CASSPTPSGESTDTQYF

v_call: TRBV29-1
cdr3_aa: CSVDGTRPRNEQFF

v_call: TRBV27
cdr3_aa: CASSSPRGFAGELFF

v_call: TRBV4-3
cdr3_aa: CASSLYAGGLHEQYF